The 7 T cell receptor beta chains below come from one sample, sequenced in a study of OX40 agonist ivuxolimab in advanced cancers. The method was immunoSEQ multiplex PCR; TCRdb's version includes in-frame clones alone and lacks a portion of them. The table shows 33,000 or so clones, with nearly 80% occurring only once. The input for sequencing was CD4+ or CD8+ T cells sorted from blood, taken in a trial of the OX40 agonist ivuxolimab. The receptors come from an adult with an advanced solid tumor such as melanoma, head and neck, liver or kidney cancer.

The CDR3 loop is CASAGVGQGAREQYF. In nucleotides, the CDR3 is TGTGCCAGCGCGGGGGTTGGACAGGGGGCTCGCGAGCAGTACTTC. The V call is TRBV6-1, the J call TRBJ2-7, with 11 bases identical to TRBD1. The germline V gene encodes CDR1 MNHNS and CDR2 SASEGT. V shed 8 bases, J shed 6 bases, and the junction held 12 bases outside the gene matches. This CDR3 comprises 15 residues.

This chain links TRBV7-9 with TRBJ2-7; TRBD2 agrees at 11 bases. CDR3 length equals 15 residues. Germline V gene sequence: CDR1 SEHNR, CDR2 FQNEAQ (reference sequence). Losses at the gene ends were 6 bases for V and 4 bases for J; bases not matched to a gene: 8. CDR3 nucleotides: TGTGCCAGCAGTAAAGAGGGACTAGCGGCTTACGAGCAGTACTTC. Its translation is CASSKEGLAAYEQYF.

V and J are TRBV18 and TRBJ1-2; no definite D call. Germline V gene lookup returns CDR1 KGHSH and CDR2 LQKENI. V was shortened by 3 bases and J by 0 bases, with 5 bases between the two germline ends. The CDR3 length is 13 residues. The CDR3 nucleotides are TGTGCCAGCTCACCTGGGTCTAACTATGGCTACACCTTC. This translates into CASSPGSNYGYTF.

The rearrangement links TRBV6-1 to TRBJ1-5, with a possible D match to TRBD1 (6 bases). The germline V gene has CDR1 MNHNS and CDR2 SASEGT. Trimming took off 8 bases at V and 2 bases at J, with 10 bases between the two ends. The CDR3 extends over 13 amino acids. In DNA, the CDR3 is TGTGCCAGCGAGGGGGGAGGCAATCAGCCCCAGCATTTT. Its translation is CASEGGGNQPQHF.

The rearrangement joins TRBV2 to TRBJ2-2; D is uncertain. Trimming left V 7 bases short and J 0 bases short, with 12 bases between. The CDR3 is 15 amino acids. CDR1 SNHLY and CDR2 FYNNEI come from the germline V gene. The CDR3 region is CASKRLDSNTGELFF. For the CDR3, the DNA is TGTGCCAGCAAACGGCTAGACTCGAACACCGGGGAGCTGTTTTTT.

The chain employs TRBV28 and TRBJ2-1; 10 nucleotides line up with TRBD1. The V segment lost 1 base and the J segment 2 bases; nucleotides outside the gene matches: 2. Looked up from germline, CDR1 is MDHEN and CDR2 is SYDVKM. The CDR3 spans 16 residues. CDR3 sequence: CASSLFGQGAYNEQFF. The CDR3, as DNA: TGTGCCAGCAGTTTATTCGGACAGGGGGCCTACAATGAGCAGTTCTTC.

The genes are TRBV6-6 and TRBJ1-2; D gene uncertain. The CDR3 length is 13 residues. V was trimmed by 7 bases and J by 4 bases, leaving 13 bases between them. Per germline, CDR1 MNHNY and CDR2 SVGAGI (reference sequence). For the CDR3, the DNA is TGTGCCAGCACGTTGACGACTCCCTATGGCTACACCTTC. Translation: CASTLTTPYGYTF.